This T cell receptor beta chain originates from a study of CD8+CD57+ T cells in acquired aplastic anemia. Study-wide results and limits: The number of CD8+ CDR3 sequences shared by patients and controls was about 30.

Genomic DNA constituted the template upon which TCR beta VDJ and CDR3 profiling was performed. TCRdb reanalysed the reads using MiXCR and keeps one entry per CDR3 protein. This sample has 200,000 to 250,000 distinct CDR3 sequences, with approximately 51% found just once. In patients chosen for sequencing, flow cytometry had shown CD8+CD57+ cell expansion. There were no patients without severe acquired aplastic anemia. This clonotype occurred many times. Its specificity is not known. CDR3 length equals 11 residues. V gave up 1 base and J gave up 9 bases, with 6 bases separating them. CDR1 and CDR2 (germline): SGHAT, FQNNGV.

Sequencing was performed on sorted CD4+, CD8+, or CD8+CD57+ T cells (not recorded which) from PBMCs. The V and J genes are TRBV11-2 and TRBJ2-5, with D unresolved. This TCR was recovered from a human donor with aplastic anemia. This CDR3 is CASSLVTSQYF. DNA for the CDR3: TGTGCCAGCAGCTTAGTCACCTCCCAGTACTTC.